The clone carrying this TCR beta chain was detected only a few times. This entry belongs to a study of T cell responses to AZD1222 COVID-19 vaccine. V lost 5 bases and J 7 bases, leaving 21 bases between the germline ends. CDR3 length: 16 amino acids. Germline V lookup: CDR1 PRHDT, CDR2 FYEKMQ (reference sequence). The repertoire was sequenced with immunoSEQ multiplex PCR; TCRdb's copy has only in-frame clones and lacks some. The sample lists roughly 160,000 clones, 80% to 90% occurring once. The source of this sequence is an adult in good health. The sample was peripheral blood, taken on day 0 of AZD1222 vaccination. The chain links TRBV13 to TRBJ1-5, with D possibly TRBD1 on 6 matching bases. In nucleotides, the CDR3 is TGTGCCAGCAGCGATGGACAGCGCGGGGGGCAACAGCCCCAGCATTTT. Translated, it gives CASSDGQRGGQQPQHF.